Only one count was recorded for the clone carrying this T cell receptor (beta chain). The sample belongs to a study of blood T cell repertoires in COVID-19. Across the whole study: Sample material is recorded as cDNA or gDNA derived from T cells, B-cell-depleted T cells, or PBMCs.

Enrollees, about 18 to 90 years old, lived in 20 to 25 US areas. Participants' own reports of clinical history determined their cohort assignment. Symptom resolution, clearance, or two negative PCRs marked donors in Cohort 3 as recovered. Produced via immunoSEQ multiplex PCR; TCRdb's table is partial and in-frame only. The table shows about 140,000 clones, with roughly 79% occurring only once. This TCR derives from a woman aged 45-65 years who had recovered from COVID-19. Input material: PBMCs or T cells enriched from blood (not recorded which).

The CDR3 DNA reads TGTGCCAGCAGCCCAAGGACAGGGGGCTACGAGCAGTACTTC. Protein product: CASSPRTGGYEQYF. The rearrangement links TRBV9 to TRBJ2-7; 10 bases are a match to TRBD1. CDR3 length equals 14 residues. Looked up from germline, CDR1 is SGDLS and CDR2 is YYNGEE. The V and J ends lost 4 bases and 3 bases, in that order; junction bases with no gene match: 4.